The sequence of this TCR beta chain was determined in a study of cytomegalovirus exposure and HLA in healthy donors. Study-wide background: Early released data comprised around 80 million unique TCRs from HLA-typed donors.

With 4 bases clipped from V and 0 bases from J, the junction kept 6 bases outside the gene matches. The CDR3 has 15 residues. The germline V gene encodes CDR1 SGHTS and CDR2 YDEGEE. General study points: Per published accounts, TCR beta sequences correctly predicted the HLA-A and HLA-B alleles of most subjects. A later analysis reportedly identified an Asian-associated ancestry cluster as carrying fewer N-insertions than the roughly 700-donor mean. A later analysis linked a missense variant in DCLRE1C to the trimming of TCR beta V and J genes.

The PCR used 60 Vbeta and 13 Jbeta primers. Clones were read by immunoSEQ multiplex PCR, and TCRdb kept only the in-frame ones, dropping some. Of some 140,000 clones in the sample, around 75% were seen once. A remark on this clone: Its antigen remains unknown.

This sequence originates from a man younger than 40 in good health and CMV-seropositive. The specimen sequenced was PBMCs. This chain joins TRBV5-8 and TRBJ2-7; 8 nucleotides align to TRBD1. CDR3 sequence: CASSPRGLSSYEQYF. In nucleotides, the CDR3 is TGTGCCAGCAGCCCCAGGGGGCTAAGCTCCTACGAGCAGTACTTC.